Listed here are 16 T cell receptor beta chains from one sample, sequenced in a study of shared clonotypes between healthy human individuals. Measured with immunoSEQ multiplex PCR; TCRdb has only the in-frame clones, and not every one. In the table there are around 99,000 clones, 68% of which are singletons. The sample comprised memory CD8+ T cells sorted from blood. The sample's subset: CD45RO+ cells pooled with CCR7-negative TemRA cells. The receptors were gathered from a man younger than 45 in good health.

V and J are TRBV18 and TRBJ1-2; 8 positions match TRBD1. The CDR3 runs 13 residues. Germline CDR1 reads KGHSH; CDR2 reads LQKENI. The ends lost 6 bases at V and 3 bases at J; junction bases unmatched: 3. CDR3 in DNA: TGTGCCAGCTCGACGGACAGGGACTATGGCTACACCTTC. It yields the protein CASSTDRDYGYTF. Variable domain in full (rest from reference TRBV18 and TRBJ1-2): NAGVMQNPRHLVRRRGQEARLRCSPMKGHSHVYWYRQLPEEGLKFMVYLQKENIIDESGMPKERFSAEFPKEGPSILRIQQVVRGDSAAYFCASSTDRDYGYTFGSGTRLTVV.

The chain couples TRBV7-9 to TRBJ2-1, with TRBD2 identical over 8 bases. This CDR3 has 13 residues. J gave up 16 bases and V 1 base, and 9 bases lay outside the gene matches. The germline CDR1 and CDR2 sequences are SEHNR and FQNEAQ (reference sequence). The CDR3 DNA is TGTGCCAGCAGCTTAGTTAGGTCGCGGGAGGTTTTCTTC. It yields the protein CASSLVRSREVFF.

This clone is a singleton in its sample. The chain employs TRBV4-3 and TRBJ1-4, with 10 nucleotides matching TRBD1. The CDR3 spans 16 residues. CDR1 is LGHNA, CDR2 YSLEER, per germline. V lost 1 base and J lost 7; bases outside the gene matches: 6. CDR3 residues: CASSQGTGGGIEKLFF. As DNA, the CDR3 is TGCGCCAGCAGCCAAGGGACAGGGGGAGGTATTGAAAAACTGTTTTTT.

J is TRBJ2-6 and V is TRBV10-3; no reliable D call. Per the germline V gene, CDR1 is ENHRY and CDR2 is SYGVKD. This CDR3 has 19 amino acids. V gave up 6 bases and J gave up 0 bases, with 21 bases separating them. CDR3 amino acids: CAISGPGSGINSGANVLTF. The CDR3 region has the DNA TGTGCCATCAGCGGGCCCGGTAGTGGGATTAACTCTGGGGCCAACGTCCTGACTTTC.

The CDR3 loop reads CASSQDFPAQETQYF. CDR3 nucleotide sequence: TGCGCCAGCAGCCAAGATTTTCCAGCCCAAGAGACCCAGTACTTC. The chain links TRBV4-3 to TRBJ2-5; D remains unclear. The CDR3 runs 15 residues. The germline gives CDR1 LGHNA, CDR2 YSLEER. The V and J ends lost 0 bases and 1 base respectively, with 9 bases between them.

This clone was seen ten or more times. The CDR3 reads CASIGEGNTIYF. CDR3 coding DNA: TGTGCCAGCATTGGGGAGGGAAACACCATATATTTT. The chain is built from TRBV7-9 and TRBJ1-3; D uncertain. Germline-derived CDR1 and CDR2 are SEHNR and FQNEAQ (reference sequence). Trimming took off 7 bases at V and 4 bases at J, with 8 bases between the two ends. This CDR3 region has 12 residues.

The chain links TRBV7-9 to TRBJ1-1; the match to TRBD1 covers 8 bases. CDR3 size: 14 residues. The V and J ends lost 6 bases and 7 bases, in that order; junction bases with no gene match: 10. CDR1 SEHNR and CDR2 FQNEAQ come from the germline V gene (reference sequence). The CDR3 here is CASRPGAGGGEAFF. CDR3 DNA sequence: TGTGCCAGCAGACCCGGGGCAGGGGGCGGTGAAGCTTTCTTT.

The CDR3 here is CASSVVRGGTDTQYF. The CDR3 nucleotides read TGTGCCAGCAGTGTTGTCAGGGGTGGCACAGATACGCAGTATTTT. V usage is TRBV6-4 and J usage is TRBJ2-3; a weak D match, TRBD1 (6 bases). Between the trimmed V and J ends, which lost 4 bases and 1 base, there was a span of 12 bases. CDR1 is MRHNA, CDR2 SNTAGT, per germline. The CDR3 contains 15 residues.

The chain recombines TRBV2 with TRBJ2-7; a weak D match, TRBD2 (6 bases). The V gene lost 4 bases and the J gene lost 3 bases, with 10 bases spanning the gap. Looked up from germline, CDR1 is SNHLY and CDR2 is FYNNEI. The CDR3 has 13 residues. As DNA, the CDR3 is TGTGCCAGCAGTGCGTCGGGAGACTACGAGCAGTACTTC. This translates into CASSASGDYEQYF.

The CDR3 loop is CASSFPTSGIGTDTQYF. CDR3 bases: TGTGCCAGCAGCTTCCCGACTAGCGGAATCGGCACAGATACGCAGTATTTT. The chain couples TRBV7-9 to TRBJ2-3, with 9 positions matching TRBD2. The CDR3 covers 17 residues. V shed 3 bases, J shed 1 base, and the junction held 8 bases outside the gene matches. Germline V gives CDR1 SEHNR, CDR2 FQNEAQ (reference sequence).

This chain joins TRBV5-1 and TRBJ2-1; 8 bases align to TRBD2. CDR3 length equals 15 residues. From germline, CDR1 is SGHRS and CDR2 YFSETQ. V was pared by 4 bases and J by 2 bases, with 5 bases of the junction left unmatched. The CDR3 DNA reads TGCGCCAGCAGCGAGCTTAGCGGGACCTACAATGAGCAGTTCTTC. The encoded protein is CASSELSGTYNEQFF.

This chain links TRBV11-2 with TRBJ2-1; no clear D gene. Germline CDR1 is SGHAT and CDR2 is FQNNGV. The CDR3 contains 14 residues. V was shortened by 1 base and J by 3 bases, with 7 bases between the two germline ends. CDR3 protein: CASSLATYYNEQFF. CDR3 nucleotides: TGTGCCAGCAGCTTAGCGACTTACTACAATGAGCAGTTCTTC. Together with reference TRBV11-2 and TRBJ2-1, the CDR3 gives the full variable domain: EAGVAQSPRYKIIEKRQSVAFWCNPISGHATLYWYQQILGQGPKLLIQFQNNGVVDDSQLPKDRFSAERLKGVDSTLKIQPAKLEDSAVYLCASSLATYYNEQFFGPGTRLTVL.

As to this clone: Only one base separates this from a far larger clonotype, so it likely reflects a read error. The rearrangement uses TRBV15 and TRBJ2-2, with D unclear. The V gene's germline CDR1 is LNHNV and CDR2 YYDKDF (reference sequence). This CDR3 spans 15 amino acids. The CDR3 sequence: CATSRGRTNAGELFF. The CDR3, as DNA: TGTGCCACCAGCAGAGGACGGACGAACGCCGGGGAGCTGTTTTTT.

The chain is built from TRBV6-6 and TRBJ2-7; TRBD1 aligns across 8 bases. The junction had 8 bases not matched to a gene; V was cut back by 7 bases and J by 6 bases. The CDR3 is made up of 13 amino acids. Germline V gives CDR1 MNHNY, CDR2 SVGAGI (reference sequence). The CDR3: CASTHKQGGEQYF. As DNA, the CDR3 is TGTGCCAGCACCCACAAACAGGGGGGCGAGCAGTACTTC.

This clone was seen at least ten times. The chain's CDR3 is CASSLGYARSGNEQFF. The CDR3 bases are TGTGCCAGCAGCTTGGGGTACGCCAGGTCTGGCAATGAGCAGTTCTTC. The chain carries TRBV5-5 and TRBJ2-1, with D hard to call. The germline V and J ends were trimmed by 0 bases and 6 bases, with 16 bases remaining between them. CDR1 and CDR2 from the germline V gene are SGHKS and YYEKEE (reference sequence). The CDR3 is 16 residues long.

This clone was counted once. The rearrangement joins TRBV5-1 to TRBJ1-2; D not resolved. The V gene's germline CDR1 is SGHRS and CDR2 YFSETQ. This CDR3 spans 14 amino acids. Trimming removed 4 bases at V and 2 bases at J, with 12 bases between. Written as DNA, the CDR3 is TGCGCCAGCAGCCCCGGAGGAGGGAACTATGGCTACACCTTC. Its protein product is CASSPGGGNYGYTF.